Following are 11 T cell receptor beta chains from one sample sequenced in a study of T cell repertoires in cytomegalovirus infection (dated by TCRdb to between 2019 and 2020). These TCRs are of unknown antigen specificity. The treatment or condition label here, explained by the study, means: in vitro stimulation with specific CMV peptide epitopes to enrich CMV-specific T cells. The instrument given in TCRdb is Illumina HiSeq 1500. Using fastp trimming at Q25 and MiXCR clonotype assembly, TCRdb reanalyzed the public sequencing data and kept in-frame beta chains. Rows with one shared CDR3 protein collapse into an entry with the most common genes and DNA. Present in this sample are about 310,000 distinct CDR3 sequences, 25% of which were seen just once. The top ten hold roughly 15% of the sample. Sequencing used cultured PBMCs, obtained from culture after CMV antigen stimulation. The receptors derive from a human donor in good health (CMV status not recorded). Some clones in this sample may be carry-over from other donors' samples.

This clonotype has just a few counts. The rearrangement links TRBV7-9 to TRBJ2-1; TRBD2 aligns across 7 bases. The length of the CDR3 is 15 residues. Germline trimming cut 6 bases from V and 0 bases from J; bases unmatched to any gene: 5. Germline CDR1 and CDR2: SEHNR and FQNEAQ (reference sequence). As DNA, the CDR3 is TGTGCCAGCAGACTACTAGCGAACTCCTACAATGAGCAGTTCTTC. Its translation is CASRLLANSYNEQFF.

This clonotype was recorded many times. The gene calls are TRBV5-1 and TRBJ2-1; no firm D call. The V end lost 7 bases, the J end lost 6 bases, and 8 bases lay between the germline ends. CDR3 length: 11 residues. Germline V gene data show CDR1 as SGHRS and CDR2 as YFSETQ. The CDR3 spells CASAAANEQFF. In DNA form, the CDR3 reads TGCGCCAGCGCGGCGGCCAATGAGCAGTTCTTC.

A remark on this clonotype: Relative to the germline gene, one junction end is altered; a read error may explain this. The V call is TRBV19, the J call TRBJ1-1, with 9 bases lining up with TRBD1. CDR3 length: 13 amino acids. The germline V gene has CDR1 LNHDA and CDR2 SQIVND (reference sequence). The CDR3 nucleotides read TGCGCCAGTAGCTGGACAGGGGAGACTGAAGCTTTCTTT. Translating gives CASSWTGETEAFF.

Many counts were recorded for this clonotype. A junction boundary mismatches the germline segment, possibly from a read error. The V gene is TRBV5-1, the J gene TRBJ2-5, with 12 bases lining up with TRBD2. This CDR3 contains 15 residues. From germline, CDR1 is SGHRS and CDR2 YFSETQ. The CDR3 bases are TGTGCCAGCAGCTCAGGACTAGCGGGACAAGAGACCCAGTACTTC. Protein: CASSSGLAGQETQYF.

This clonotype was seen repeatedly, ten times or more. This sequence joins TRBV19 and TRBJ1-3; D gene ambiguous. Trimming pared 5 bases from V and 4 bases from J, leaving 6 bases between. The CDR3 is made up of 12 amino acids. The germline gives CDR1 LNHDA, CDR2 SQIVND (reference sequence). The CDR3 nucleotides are TGTGCCAGTAGTTTAATCGGAAACACCATATATTTT. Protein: CASSLIGNTIYF.

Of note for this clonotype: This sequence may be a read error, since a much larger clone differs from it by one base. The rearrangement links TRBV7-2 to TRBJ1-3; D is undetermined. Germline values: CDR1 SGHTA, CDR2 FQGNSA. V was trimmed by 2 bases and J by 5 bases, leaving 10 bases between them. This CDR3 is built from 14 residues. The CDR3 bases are TGTGCCAGCAGCTTAAGTCTTTCTCGAAACACCATATATTTT. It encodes CASSLSLSRNTIYF.

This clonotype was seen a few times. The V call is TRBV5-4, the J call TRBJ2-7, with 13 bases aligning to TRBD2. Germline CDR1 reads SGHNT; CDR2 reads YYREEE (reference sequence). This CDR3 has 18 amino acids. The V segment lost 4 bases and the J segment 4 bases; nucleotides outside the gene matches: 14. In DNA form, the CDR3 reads TGTGCCAGCAGCCTGAACGGGACTAGCGGGATTCAATTTTACGAGCAGTACTTC. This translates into CASSLNGTSGIQFYEQYF.

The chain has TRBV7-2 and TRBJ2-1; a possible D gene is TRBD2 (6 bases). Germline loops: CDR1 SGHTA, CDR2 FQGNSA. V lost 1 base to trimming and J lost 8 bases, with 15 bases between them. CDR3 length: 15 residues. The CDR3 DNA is TGTGCCAGCAGCTTAGTGGGACTCCCATCCCATGAGCAGTTCTTC. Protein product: CASSLVGLPSHEQFF.

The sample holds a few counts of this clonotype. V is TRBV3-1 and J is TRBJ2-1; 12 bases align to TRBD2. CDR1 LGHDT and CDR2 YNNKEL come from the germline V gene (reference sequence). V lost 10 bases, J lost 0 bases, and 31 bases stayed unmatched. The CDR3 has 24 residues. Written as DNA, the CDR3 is TGTGCCATCACTACCCATCGGGGGAGACTAGCGGGAGAATCGAAGATGAGCTCCTACAATGAGCAGTTCTTC. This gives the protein CAITTHRGRLAGESKMSSYNEQFF.

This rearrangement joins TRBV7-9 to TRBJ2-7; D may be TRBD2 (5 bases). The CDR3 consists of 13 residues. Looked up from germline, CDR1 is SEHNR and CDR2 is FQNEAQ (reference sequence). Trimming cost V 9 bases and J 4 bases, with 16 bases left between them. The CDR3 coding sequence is TGTGCCAGGGAGCGGACCGGCGGGTACGAGCAGTACTTC. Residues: CARERTGGYEQYF.

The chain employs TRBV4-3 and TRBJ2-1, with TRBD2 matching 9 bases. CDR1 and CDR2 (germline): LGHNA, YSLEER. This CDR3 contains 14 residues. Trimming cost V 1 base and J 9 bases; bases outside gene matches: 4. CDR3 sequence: CASSQGTSVGEQFF. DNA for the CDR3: TGCGCCAGCAGCCAAGGGACTAGCGTCGGTGAGCAGTTCTTC.